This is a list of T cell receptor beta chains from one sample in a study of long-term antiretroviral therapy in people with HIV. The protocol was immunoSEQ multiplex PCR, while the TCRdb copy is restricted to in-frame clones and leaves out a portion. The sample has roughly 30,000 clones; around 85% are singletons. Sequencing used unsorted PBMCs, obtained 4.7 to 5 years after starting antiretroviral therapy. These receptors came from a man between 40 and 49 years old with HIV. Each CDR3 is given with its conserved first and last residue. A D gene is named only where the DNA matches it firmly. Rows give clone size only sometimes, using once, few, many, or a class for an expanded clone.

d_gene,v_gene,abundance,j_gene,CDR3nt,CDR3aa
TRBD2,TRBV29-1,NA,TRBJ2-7,TGCAGCGTTGTAGGGCTAGCGGACTTCTACGAGCAGTACTTC,CSVVGLADFYEQYF
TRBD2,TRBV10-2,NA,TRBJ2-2,TGCGCCAGCAGGAAAGGACTAGTCCTAACTGGGGAGCTGTTTTTT,CASRKGLVLTGELFF
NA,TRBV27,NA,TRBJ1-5,TGTGCCAGCAGTGCCGACGGATTTGAAGCCAATCAGCCCCAGCATTTT,CASSADGFEANQPQHF
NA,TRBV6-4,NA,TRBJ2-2,TGTGCCAGCAGTGGGCATGGGGGCGACACCGGGGAGCTGTTTTTT,CASSGHGGDTGELFF
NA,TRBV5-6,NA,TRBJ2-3,TGTGCCAGCAGCTTGCAGAGAGATACGCAGTATTTT,CASSLQRDTQYF
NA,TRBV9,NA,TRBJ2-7,TGTGCCAGCAGCTCTAACTCCTACGAGCAGTACTTC,CASSSNSYEQYF
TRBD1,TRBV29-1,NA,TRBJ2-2,TGCAGCGTTACACCCGGGACAGGGTGGGCCGGGGAGCTGTTTTTT,CSVTPGTGWAGELFF
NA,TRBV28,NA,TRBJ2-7,TGTGCCAGCAGTTTAGGGGGCAGCTCCTACGAGCAGTACTTC,CASSLGGSSYEQYF
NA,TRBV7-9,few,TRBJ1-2,TGTGCCAGCAGCTTAGTGTCAGGGAACGGTGGCTACACCTTC,CASSLVSGNGGYTF
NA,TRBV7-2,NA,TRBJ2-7,TGTGCCAGCAGCTTAGTTGGGGGTAGTTTCTACGAGCAGTACTTC,CASSLVGGSFYEQYF
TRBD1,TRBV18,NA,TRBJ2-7,TGTGCCAGCTCATCTCGACAGGGATCCCACGAGCAGTACTTC,CASSSRQGSHEQYF
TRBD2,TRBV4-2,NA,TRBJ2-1,TGTGCCAGCAGCCAAGAGGGCGGGGGGACCTACAATGAGCAGTTCTTC,CASSQEGGGTYNEQFF
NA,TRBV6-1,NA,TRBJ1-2,TGTGCCAGCAGTGAAGGCGTCGGAAACTATGGCTACACCTTC,CASSEGVGNYGYTF
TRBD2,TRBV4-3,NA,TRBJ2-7,TGCGCCAGCAGCCAGTGGGGGGGGGACGAGCAGTACTTC,CASSQWGGDEQYF
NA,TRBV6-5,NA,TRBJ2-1,TGTGCCAGCAGGTCCTCCAGCTCCTACAATGAGCAGTTCTTC,CASRSSSSYNEQFF